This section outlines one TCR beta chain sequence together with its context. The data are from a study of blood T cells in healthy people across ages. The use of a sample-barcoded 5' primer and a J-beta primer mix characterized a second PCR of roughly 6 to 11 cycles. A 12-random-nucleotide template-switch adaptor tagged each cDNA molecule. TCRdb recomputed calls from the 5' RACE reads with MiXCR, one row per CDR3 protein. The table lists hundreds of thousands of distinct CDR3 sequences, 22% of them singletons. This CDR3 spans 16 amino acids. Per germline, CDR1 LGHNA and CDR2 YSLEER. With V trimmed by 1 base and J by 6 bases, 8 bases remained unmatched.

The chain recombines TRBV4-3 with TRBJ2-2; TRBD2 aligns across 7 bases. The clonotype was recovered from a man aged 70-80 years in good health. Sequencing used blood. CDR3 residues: CASSQGGGRSAGELFF. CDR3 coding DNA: TGCGCCAGCAGCCAAGGGGGCGGGAGAAGTGCCGGGGAGCTGTTTTTT.